Sequencing of this T cell receptor beta chain was carried out in a study of identical twins (dated by TCRdb to 2015 to 2016). With regard to the full study: TCR alpha and beta repertoires from monozygotic twins, unrelated adults of various ages and cord blood were deep-sequenced to test whether fetal clonotypes persist. To rule out contamination, replicate twin experiments were performed at different times with different library preparation protocols. Study-level results and caveats: The excess sharing between twins in beta out-of-frame sequences was weaker because fewer shared sequences reduced the signal-to-noise ratio. In monozygotic twins, recombination models systematically underestimated out-of-frame TCR alpha sharing, but the models matched the sharing seen between unrelated individuals. Compared with coincidental sharing between unrelated individuals, an excess of low generation-probability sequences was observed among out-of-frame TCR alpha sequences shared between twins. Conclusions relied on cross-sectional statistical analysis, since the same donors could not be followed over many years. Zero-insertion analyses could be partly confounded by invariant T cells such as MAIT and iNKT, though diverse VJ usage argued against such confounding for most clonotypes. Abundant cord blood beta clonotypes had fewer insertions, young adult naive repertoires showed a similar but weaker trend, and memory repertoires showed no such trend.

In the case of this clonotype: Its antigen remains unidentified. No much larger clone exists at a distance of one base, and base qualities are not known.

Libraries came from 5' RACE. The sample was run on an Illumina HiSeq 2000. Template switching introduced a universal primer binding site; the final cDNA contained a unique molecular identifier, enabling accurate counting of TCR cDNA molecules. Specific primers in the conserved constant-segment region were used to synthesize first-strand cDNA for TCR alpha and beta chains. To control for contamination, every cDNA library was double barcoded, receiving both a SMART-Mk sample barcode and Illumina barcodes. TruSeq adapter sequences along with Illumina sample barcodes were introduced in two successive PCR steps. The Illumina HiSeq platform was used with custom primers to sequence TCR alpha and beta cDNA libraries. Regarding the original processing steps: Raw reads were processed with MiGEC to extract unique molecular identifiers, and MiXCR was used to determine CDR3 positions. Recombination models were inferred per individual with the repgenHMM and IGoR tools using an EM algorithm. The tcR package in R was used for shared clonotype analysis, with sharing normalized by the product of cloneset sizes. Out-of-frame nonproductive sequences were analyzed to study raw recombination free of thymic and clonal selection effects. The public reads were reanalyzed by TCRdb: fastp trimming at Q25, MiXCR alignment, in-frame beta chains only. Rows matching on CDR3 protein sequence are summarized as one entry with the most common DNA and genes. TCRdb's processing, not the authors', yielded these V and J calls. This sample has some 1,700,000 distinct CDR3 sequences in its table, and 25% to 35% of those were observed once. 0.25% to 0.3% of the sample is held by the ten biggest clonotypes.

Trimming leaves V shorter by 0 bases and J shorter by 7 bases, with the junction holding 4 bases beyond the gene matches. In the germline V gene (reference sequence), CDR1 corresponds to DFQATT and CDR2 to SNEGSKA. The CDR3 holds 14 amino acids from the cysteine to the phenylalanine. Only CDR3 DNA is held: 42 bases, read in frame from base 1. Every donor was a healthy Caucasian. The sequencing sample was made of cord blood. Recombination connected TRBV20-1 to TRBJ2-4; a stretch of 9 junction bases matches TRBD2. This sequence originates from a newborn girl in good health. In nucleotides, the sequence is TGCAGTGCTAGAGACTACAGCGGGGGGAACATTCAGTACTTC. This codes for CSARDYSGGNIQYF.